This T cell receptor (beta chain) emerged from a study of monozygotic twins with inflammatory bowel disease. Study-wide results and caveats: Among twins, concordant and discordant pairs did not differ in repertoire similarity, possibly from limited power.

Concerning this clonotype itself: The target antigen is unknown.

TCRdb re-called the 5' RACE reads and shows each CDR3 protein once, DNA omitted. The sample's table shows about 300,000 distinct CDR3 sequences. The CDR3 length is 13 residues. CDR1 and CDR2 (germline): DFQATT, SNEGSKA (reference sequence). This TCR was sampled from a human donor with ulcerative colitis or Crohn's disease, or a healthy co-twin of an affected twin (not recorded which). V is TRBV20-1 and J is TRBJ2-1. The sequenced sample was blood. CDR3 loop: CSARRFSDNEQFF.